The rows below give T cell receptor beta chains drawn from one sample of a study of OX40 agonist ivuxolimab in advanced cancers. Data came from immunoSEQ multiplex PCR; TCRdb stores just in-frame clones and leaves some out. The sample records 70,000 to 95,000 clones, around 83% being singletons. The starting material was CD4+ or CD8+ T cells sorted from blood, obtained in a trial of the OX40 agonist ivuxolimab. These receptors were obtained from an adult with an advanced solid tumor such as melanoma, head and neck, liver or kidney cancer. Both conserved end residues are part of each CDR3. D genes are given only for firm matches. Clone size, where shown, is once, few, many, or a class for clones that have expanded.

-	TRBV5-6	-	TRBJ2-7	TGTGCCAGCAGCTTGGGACATCCTACCTACGAGCAGTACTTC	CASSLGHPTYEQYF
-	TRBV19	-	TRBJ1-5	TGTGCCAGTAGTTACTTATCGGGTGGCAATCAGCCCCAGCATTTT	CASSYLSGGNQPQHF
TRBD1	TRBV6-1	-	TRBJ1-5	TGTGCCAGCAGTGTACAGGGGGATCAACAGCCCCAGCATTTT	CASSVQGDQQPQHF
-	TRBV19	-	TRBJ1-1	TGTGCCAGTACTGACCGAATGGGACCGGGGAACACTGAAGCTTTCTTT	CASTDRMGPGNTEAFF
-	TRBV30	-	TRBJ2-3	TGTGCCTGGAGTGTAGGACAGAGCACAGATACGCAGTATTTT	CAWSVGQSTDTQYF
TRBD2	TRBV5-1	-	TRBJ2-7	TGCGCCAGCAGCCCGTGGTCGGGGGGGGTAGGCTCCTACGAGCAGTACTTC	CASSPWSGGVGSYEQYF
TRBD2	TRBV5-1	-	TRBJ2-5	TGCGCCAGCAGCTCCGGGACTAGCGGCCCCCAAGGGACCCAGTACTTC	CASSSGTSGPQGTQYF
TRBD2	TRBV19	-	TRBJ2-7	TGTGCCAGTAGCGACGGACTAGCGAGAAGGTACGAGCAGTACTTC	CASSDGLARRYEQYF
-	TRBV19	few	TRBJ1-4	TGTGCCAGTAGTATAGGAACAGGAAAGACAACTAATGAAAAACTGTTTTTT	CASSIGTGKTTNEKLFF
TRBD1	TRBV12-5	-	TRBJ1-1	TGTGCTAGTGGTTACGGGACAGGGAAAGCTGAAGCTTTCTTT	CASGYGTGKAEAFF
TRBD1	TRBV7-2	few	TRBJ2-3	TGTGCCAGCAGGTTACAGGGGGACTCGGCTAGCACAGATACGCAGTATTTT	CASRLQGDSASTDTQYF
TRBD1	TRBV30	once	TRBJ1-2	TGTGCCCGCGGCAGAAGACAGGGGGCAGGAGGCTACACCTTC	CARGRRQGAGGYTF
-	TRBV7-2	-	TRBJ2-5	TGTGCCAGCAGCTTAGATAGGGACCACCAAGAGACCCAGTACTTC	CASSLDRDHQETQYF
TRBD2	TRBV5-4	-	TRBJ2-1	TGTGCCAGCAGCTTAGCGGGAGGAGCAAGGAATGAGCAGTTCTTC	CASSLAGGARNEQFF
-	TRBV6-1	-	TRBJ1-1	TGTGCCAGCAGAGAATTGGGACGTCGGGGCACTGAAGCTTTCTTT	CASRELGRRGTEAFF
-	TRBV30	few	TRBJ2-5	TGTGCCTGGAGTAGGCCCACGGAGAGGGGCGGAAAGACCCAGTACTTC	CAWSRPTERGGKTQYF
-	TRBV7-8	once	TRBJ2-1	TGTGCCAGCATCGTAGGGACATTACGAGGTGAGCAGTTCTTC	CASIVGTLRGEQFF
-	TRBV5-1	-	TRBJ2-3	TGCGCCAGCAGCTTGGAACAGACCCTAAGCACAGATACGCAGTATTTT	CASSLEQTLSTDTQYF
-	TRBV28	-	TRBJ1-6	TGTGCCAGCAGTTTGGCCAGCTATAATTCACCCCTCCACTTT	CASSLASYNSPLHF
-	TRBV7-3	-	TRBJ2-3	TGTGCCAGCAGCTCCCCGGAAAGCACAGATACGCAGTATTTT	CASSSPESTDTQYF
-	TRBV19	-	TRBJ1-2	TGTGCCAGTACCGGAAGATGGGTGAGCAATAACTATGGCTACACCTTC	CASTGRWVSNNYGYTF
-	TRBV30	-	TRBJ1-1	TGTGCCTGGACCGACAGACCCCCCACTGAAGCTTTCTTT	CAWTDRPPTEAFF
-	TRBV7-9	-	TRBJ2-2	TGTGCAATCGAGGACTCGAGGGCCGGGGAGCTGTTTTTT	CAIEDSRAGELFF
-	TRBV7-3	-	TRBJ2-3	TGTGCCAGCAGCTCGGACAGCGACAGCACAGATACGCAGTATTTT	CASSSDSDSTDTQYF
-	TRBV10-3	-	TRBJ2-1	TGTGCCATCAGTGAGGAGCAGCCAAACAATGAGCAGTTCTTC	CAISEEQPNNEQFF
TRBD1	TRBV18	-	TRBJ1-5	TGTGCCAGCTCACCTGTCCCGGGACAGACCAATCAGCCCCAGCATTTT	CASSPVPGQTNQPQHF
-	TRBV6-6	few	TRBJ1-5	TGTGCCAGCAGTTACGAGGCAGGGCTGGGAAATCAGCCCCAGCATTTT	CASSYEAGLGNQPQHF
TRBD1	TRBV7-9	few	TRBJ2-1	TGTGCCAGCAGCACCGGACAGGGGGCCTACAATGAGCAGTTCTTC	CASSTGQGAYNEQFF
-	TRBV6-6	-	TRBJ2-5	TGTGCCAGCAGTGGACGGACAGAGACCCAGTACTTC	CASSGRTETQYF
-	TRBV19	once	TRBJ1-5	TGTGCCAGTAGTCTCGCGGGGGGAAATCAGCCCCAGCATTTT	CASSLAGGNQPQHF
TRBD2	TRBV6-1	-	TRBJ2-7	TGTGCCAGCAGTAGGGAGGGTTCCTACGAGCAGTACTTC	CASSREGSYEQYF
TRBD1	TRBV5-6	-	TRBJ2-7	TGTGCCAGCAGCTGGGGGACAGGGGAATACGAGCAGTACTTC	CASSWGTGEYEQYF
-	TRBV6-1	-	TRBJ2-7	TGTGCCAGCAGTGGTCGGGACGCCCGCTACGAGCAGTACTTC	CASSGRDARYEQYF
TRBD1	TRBV28	-	TRBJ1-2	TGTGCCAGCAGTTTTGGAGGGACAGAAATTAACTATGGCTACACCTTC	CASSFGGTEINYGYTF
TRBD1	TRBV5-4	-	TRBJ1-2	TGTGCCAGCAGCTTGAAGGTTACAGGGGGCGCTCAGGATGGCTACACCTTC	CASSLKVTGGAQDGYTF
-	TRBV6-1	-	TRBJ1-1	TGTGCCAGCACTCGGGCAAGCATGAACACTGAAGCTTTCTTT	CASTRASMNTEAFF
-	TRBV5-1	-	TRBJ2-3	TGCGCCAGCAGCCCTGGGACACCAGATACGCAGTATTTT	CASSPGTPDTQYF
TRBD1	TRBV7-9	-	TRBJ1-2	TGTGCCAGCAGCTTGACAGGGGGCGGCCCCTATGGCTACACCTTC	CASSLTGGGPYGYTF
TRBD2	TRBV5-1	-	TRBJ2-7	TGCGCCAGCAGCAGTACTAGCGCCTCCTACGAGCAGTACTTC	CASSSTSASYEQYF
TRBD1	TRBV6-5	-	TRBJ1-1	TGTGCCAGCAGTTTGACAGGGGTCCAGAACACTGAAGCTTTCTTT	CASSLTGVQNTEAFF
-	TRBV6-1	-	TRBJ2-7	TGTGCCAGCAATTTTATGGGGGGGCGCGAGCAGTACTTC	CASNFMGGREQYF
TRBD1	TRBV7-2	-	TRBJ2-7	TGTGCCAGCAGCGACCGACAGGGCTGGGAGCAGTACTTC	CASSDRQGWEQYF
-	TRBV7-2	-	TRBJ2-1	TGTGCCAGCAGCTCCCGGTGGCGGAGCTCCTACAATGAGCAGTTCTTC	CASSSRWRSSYNEQFF
-	TRBV30	-	TRBJ2-2	TGTGCCTGGAGTCCGAACACCGGGGAGCTGTTTTTT	CAWSPNTGELFF
-	TRBV9	-	TRBJ2-1	TGTGCCAGCAGCGTATCAGGTTCGGGAGACAATGAGCAGTTCTTC	CASSVSGSGDNEQFF
-	TRBV27	-	TRBJ2-7	TGTGCCAGCACCTCTCCCCGGTACGAGCAGTACTTC	CASTSPRYEQYF